This TCR beta chain was identified during a study of OX40 agonist ivuxolimab in advanced cancers. As for the study in general: Patients were given ivuxolimab, an antibody that agonizes OX40 (CD134). Patients were treated with intravenous ivuxolimab, dosed at 0.01 to 10 mg/kg and infused every 2 weeks. Partial responses occurred in three patients (one hepatocellular carcinoma, two cutaneous melanoma).

Using immunoSEQ multiplex PCR, the repertoire was profiled, and TCRdb retains in-frame clones only, with some absent. The sample consists of more than 40,000 clones, roughly 85% of them appearing once. This CDR3 is 14 amino acids long. V lost 5 bases to trimming and J lost 5 bases; unmatched junction nucleotides: 6. The germline V gene encodes CDR1 MNHEY and CDR2 SMNVEV (reference sequence). The source of this sequence is an adult with an advanced solid tumor such as melanoma, head and neck, liver or kidney cancer. The starting material was CD4+ or CD8+ T cells sorted from blood, obtained in a trial of the OX40 agonist ivuxolimab. The chain employs TRBV27 and TRBJ1-5, with 7 bases aligning to TRBD1. As DNA, the CDR3 is TGTGCCAGCAGTCCTACAGGGGCACATCAGCCCCAGCATTTT. It is translated as CASSPTGAHQPQHF.